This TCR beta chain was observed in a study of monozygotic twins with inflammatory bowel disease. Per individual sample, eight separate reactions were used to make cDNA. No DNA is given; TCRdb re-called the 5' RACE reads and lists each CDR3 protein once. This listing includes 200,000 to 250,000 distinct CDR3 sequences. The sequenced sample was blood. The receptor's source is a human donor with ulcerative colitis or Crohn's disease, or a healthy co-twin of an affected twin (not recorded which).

The CDR3: CASSSYAGTAYEQYF. The chain is built from TRBV7-2 and TRBJ2-7; the D call of TRBD1 rests on TCRdb alone, since no DNA is present to check it. This CDR3 region has 15 residues. Germline V lookup: CDR1 SGHTA, CDR2 FQGNSA. Complete variable domain (other parts from reference TRBV7-2 and TRBJ2-7): GAGVSQSPSNKVTEKGKDVELRCDPISGHTALYWYRQSLGQGLEFLIYFQGNSAPDKSGLPSDRFSAERTGGSVSTLTIQRTQQEDSAVYLCASSSYAGTAYEQYFGPGTRLTVT.